This TCR beta chain was recorded in a study of CD8+ T cells in alopecia areata. Across the study: Each of the treated patients was given oral tofacitinib, 5 to 10 mg twice daily, for moderate-to-severe alopecia areata. Percent of scalp involved defined treated patients' severity scores. General study points: Between patients, shared TCR sequences were less clear than in mice. This was possibly due in part to HLA diversity in the patient population. Having one nonresponder leaves uncertain how baseline CD8+ expansion relates to response.

Extracted RNA was reverse transcribed into cDNA, the sequencing template. Method: immunoSEQ multiplex PCR; TCRdb's copy keeps in-frame clones and lacks some. Seen here are around 180,000 clones, roughly 60% observed once, and the top ten hold under 1.5%. Regarding treatment: oral pan-JAK inhibitor, 5-10 mg twice daily. Germline-derived CDR1 and CDR2 are MDHEN and SYDVKM. V shed 2 bases and J shed 7 bases, with 9 bases lying between them. The CDR3 covers 13 residues. Worth noting for this clone: What it recognizes is unknown.

The TCR comes from a human donor with alopecia areata. The input for sequencing was CD4+ T cells sorted from blood, taken between weeks 49 and 50, from a patient treated with tofacitinib. The chain employs TRBV28 and TRBJ1-5; D call uncertain. The CDR3 coding sequence is TGTGCCAGCAGTTTAGGTGGGAGACAGCCCCAGCATTTT. Encoded protein: CASSLGGRQPQHF.